The rows below give T cell receptor beta chains drawn from one sample of a study of response to subunit inactivated influenza vaccine. TCRdb recomputed calls from the RT-PCR reads with MiXCR, one row per CDR3 protein. The table shows roughly 520,000 distinct CDR3 sequences, with about 25% occurring only once. The sample was CD4+ T cells sorted from PBMCs, taken around 5 days after vaccination. Receptors originate from a man aged 45-65 years who received an inactivated influenza vaccine. Both conserved end residues are part of each CDR3. Fields, in order: J gene, clone size, D gene, V gene, CDR3 DNA, CDR3 protein. The D gene is left open where the match is weak. Clone size, where shown, is once, few, many, or a class for clones that have expanded.

TRBJ2-5,-,-,TRBV20-1,TGCAGTGCTAGAGACCCCGATCCACCCAGGACCCAGTACTTC,CSARDPDPPRTQYF
TRBJ1-2,many,-,TRBV6-1,TGTGCCACCGACAGAGACTATGGCTACACCTTC,CATDRDYGYTF
TRBJ2-7,many,-,TRBV6-2/TRBV6-3,TGTGCCAGCAGTTTGACTGGGGCCTACGAGCAGTACTTC,CASSLTGAYEQYF
TRBJ2-7,-,TRBD1,TRBV29-1,TGCAGCGTGGAGACTATGGGACAGGCCGGCGAGCAGTACTTC,CSVETMGQAGEQYF
TRBJ2-1,-,-,TRBV20-1,TGCAGTAATACTCCGAACCCCTACAATGAGCAGTTCTTC,CSNTPNPYNEQFF
TRBJ2-3,few,-,TRBV29-1,TGCAGCGTGCCTTCCCCCGGGAGTGCCTACTCAGATACGCAGTATTTT,CSVPSPGSAYSDTQYF
TRBJ1-1,many,-,TRBV29-1,TGCAGCGCCAGGGACACTGAAGCTTTCTTT,CSARDTEAFF
TRBJ1-4,-,-,TRBV12-3/TRBV12-4,TGTGCCAGCAGTTTTGGGGACATGTGGGAAAAACTGTTTTTT,CASSFGDMWEKLFF
TRBJ2-5,-,TRBD2,TRBV28,TGTGCCAGCAGTCAGACTAGCTTGGAGACCCAGTACTTC,CASSQTSLETQYF
TRBJ2-7,-,-,TRBV12-3/TRBV12-4,TGTGCCAGCAGGGCAGGGTACCCCAACGAGCAGTACTTC,CASRAGYPNEQYF
TRBJ2-1,-,-,TRBV7-2,TGTGCCAGCAGCCCCAATCTGGGGCGGAATGAGCAGTTCTTC,CASSPNLGRNEQFF
TRBJ1-5,-,-,TRBV20-1,TGCAGTGCTAGTACACTAGACAGGCGTAGCAATCAGCCCCAGCATTTT,CSASTLDRRSNQPQHF
TRBJ2-7,-,-,TRBV12-3/TRBV12-4,TGTGCCAGCAGTTTAATTGGTACCAGCTCCTACGAGCAGTACTTC,CASSLIGTSSYEQYF
TRBJ1-4,-,TRBD1,TRBV12-3/TRBV12-4,TGTGCCAGCAGCCAGGGACAGGGTAAAGAAAAACTGTTTTTT,CASSQGQGKEKLFF
TRBJ2-5,-,-,TRBV7-9,TGTGCCAGCAGCTGGGGGCTAGCGCCTCAAGAGACCCAGTACTTC,CASSWGLAPQETQYF
TRBJ2-3,few,TRBD2,TRBV10-3,TGTGCCATCAGTGAGGGGGGGGCAGATACGCAGTATTTT,CAISEGGADTQYF
TRBJ2-5,few,-,TRBV29-1,TGCAGCGTTGAAATTGGTGGGGGCCCTCAAGAGACCCAGTACTTC,CSVEIGGGPQETQYF
TRBJ1-2,-,-,TRBV6-6,TGTGCCAGCAGTTACGATACAGACTATGGCTACACCTTC,CASSYDTDYGYTF
TRBJ1-5,-,-,TRBV5-5,TGTGCCAGCAGCTTGGGTGCAGGAGTCAATCAGCCCCAGCATTTT,CASSLGAGVNQPQHF
TRBJ2-7,-,TRBD2,TRBV5-1,TGCGCCAGCAGCTCTAGACTAGCGGGGGCCTACGAGCAGTACTTC,CASSSRLAGAYEQYF
TRBJ2-1,-,TRBD2,TRBV7-2,TGTGCCAGCAGCTTAGTAGCTAGCGGGAGTTTTAATGAGCAGTTCTTC,CASSLVASGSFNEQFF
TRBJ2-3,-,TRBD2,TRBV29-1,TGCAGCGTTGTAGCGGGGGTTCGGCAGTATTTT,CSVVAGVRQYF
TRBJ2-5,-,-,TRBV7-9,TGTGCCAGCAGCTTAGGAGGATGGCAGGGTCCCCAAGAGACCCAGTACTTC,CASSLGGWQGPQETQYF
TRBJ2-5,few,-,TRBV12-3/TRBV12-4,TGTGCCAGCAGTTTAGCGACACGGCTCCAAGAGACCCAGTACTTC,CASSLATRLQETQYF
TRBJ2-7,-,-,TRBV7-2,TGTGCCAGCAGCTTAGTTCCCCTTGTCGAGCAGTACTTC,CASSLVPLVEQYF
TRBJ2-1,many,TRBD2,TRBV29-1,TGCAGCGTTGCGTCTAGCGGGAGAAGTGAGCAGTTCTTC,CSVASSGRSEQFF
TRBJ1-1,-,-,TRBV3-1,TGTGCCAGCAGCCAAGAGAGGGGCAGGGAAAACACTGAAGCTTTCTTT,CASSQERGRENTEAFF
TRBJ1-1,-,-,TRBV20-1,TGCAGTGCTAGAGCCGGGCATTACAACACTGAAGCTTTCTTT,CSARAGHYNTEAFF
TRBJ2-3,-,TRBD2,TRBV20-1,TGCAGTGCTAGAGATTGGCTAGCGGGTTCCCTCACAGATACGCAGTATTTT,CSARDWLAGSLTDTQYF
TRBJ2-1,few,-,TRBV7-9,TGTGCCAGCAGCTTAGCGGGGGCCGGGGAGCAGTTCTTC,CASSLAGAGEQFF
TRBJ2-5,many,TRBD2,TRBV7-2,TGTGCCAGCAGTCTAGCGGGAGGGGTAGAGACCCAGTACTTC,CASSLAGGVETQYF
TRBJ2-7,few,-,TRBV12-5,TGTGCTAGTGGTCGAGGGATTCTCCACGAGCAGTACTTC,CASGRGILHEQYF
TRBJ2-7,few,-,TRBV6-1,TGTGCCAGCAGTGAAGGAGGTTGGAACTCCTACGAGCAGTACTTC,CASSEGGWNSYEQYF
TRBJ2-5,many,-,TRBV5-1,TGCGCCAGCAGCCCAACCCAAGAGACCCAGTACTTC,CASSPTQETQYF
TRBJ1-5,few,TRBD1,TRBV29-1,TGCAGCGTTAAGGACAGGGATCAGCCCCAGCATTTT,CSVKDRDQPQHF
TRBJ1-2,few,-,TRBV7-9,TGTGCCAGCAGCTCATACAGCCACTATGGCTACACCTTC,CASSSYSHYGYTF
TRBJ2-4,-,-,TRBV11-1,TGTGCCAGCAGCCCTGCCGGCAATCGACAGTCAGCCAAAAACATTCAGTACTTC,CASSPAGNRQSAKNIQYF
TRBJ2-1,few,TRBD2,TRBV4-3,TGCGCCAGCAGCCAAGAACGATTAGCGGGGTACAATGAGCAGTTCTTC,CASSQERLAGYNEQFF
TRBJ2-7,-,TRBD2,TRBV20-1,TGCAGTGCTGGTCGACTAGCGGGGCACTACGAGCAGTACTTC,CSAGRLAGHYEQYF
TRBJ1-5,-,-,TRBV20-1,TGCAGTGCTAGAGCAGGGTCTAGACAGCCCCAGCATTTT,CSARAGSRQPQHF
TRBJ2-7,-,-,TRBV20-1,TGCAGTGCTAGAGATAAGGGGGGGCCGTGGGAGCAGTACTTC,CSARDKGGPWEQYF
TRBJ1-6,-,TRBD1,TRBV30,TGTGCCTGGAGTCTTTCCGGGACAGTTGTGTCACCCCTCCACTTT,CAWSLSGTVVSPLHF
TRBJ2-5,-,-,TRBV15,TGTGCCACCAGCAGAGTGGGGCGGCAAGAGACCCAGTACTTC,CATSRVGRQETQYF
TRBJ2-3,-,-,TRBV20-1,TGCAGCCACCCGGGTCTCGACCAAGATACGCAGTATTTT,CSHPGLDQDTQYF
TRBJ2-7,-,TRBD2,TRBV9,TGTGCCAGCAGCGTGGGGACTAGTTCGAACTACGAGCAGTACTTC,CASSVGTSSNYEQYF
TRBJ1-6,few,-,TRBV4-1,TGCGCCAGCAGCCAAGACGGAGGTACACTTTTCTATAATTCACCCCTCCACTTT,CASSQDGGTLFYNSPLHF
TRBJ2-7,-,-,TRBV20-1,TGCAGTGCTAGAAGGACAGCTCACTACGAGCAGTACTTC,CSARRTAHYEQYF
TRBJ2-1,-,-,TRBV20-1,TGCAGTGCGAAATCCCCATCTGACGGGGACCCGACCTCCTACAATGAGCAGTTCTTC,CSAKSPSDGDPTSYNEQFF
TRBJ1-1,-,-,TRBV12-3/TRBV12-4,TGTGCCAGCAGTTTTTCCCGGGTGAACACTGAAGTTTTCTTT,CASSFSRVNTEVFF
TRBJ2-3,-,-,TRBV12-3/TRBV12-4,TGTGCCAGCAGCCGTACTAGCGTACAGGGCGATACGCAGTATTTT,CASSRTSVQGDTQYF
TRBJ2-1,-,TRBD2,TRBV20-1,TGCAGTGCTAGTTATTTCGGACTAGCCTACAATGAGCAGTTCTTC,CSASYFGLAYNEQFF
TRBJ1-2,-,-,TRBV5-1,TGCGCCAGCAGCTTGGCCGGTCAGGGGAACTTGTATAACTATGGCTACACCTTC,CASSLAGQGNLYNYGYTF
TRBJ1-5,-,-,TRBV2,TGTGCCAGCACATACGACAGCAATCAGCCCCAGCATTTT,CASTYDSNQPQHF
TRBJ2-7,-,TRBD2,TRBV29-1,TGCAGCGCCCTACCGGGGGGGCAGATTGTGAACGAGCAGTACTTC,CSALPGGQIVNEQYF
TRBJ2-3,-,TRBD1,TRBV12-3/TRBV12-4,TGTGCCAGCAGCCTAGGGGACAGGGTCACACATACGCAGTATTTT,CASSLGDRVTHTQYF